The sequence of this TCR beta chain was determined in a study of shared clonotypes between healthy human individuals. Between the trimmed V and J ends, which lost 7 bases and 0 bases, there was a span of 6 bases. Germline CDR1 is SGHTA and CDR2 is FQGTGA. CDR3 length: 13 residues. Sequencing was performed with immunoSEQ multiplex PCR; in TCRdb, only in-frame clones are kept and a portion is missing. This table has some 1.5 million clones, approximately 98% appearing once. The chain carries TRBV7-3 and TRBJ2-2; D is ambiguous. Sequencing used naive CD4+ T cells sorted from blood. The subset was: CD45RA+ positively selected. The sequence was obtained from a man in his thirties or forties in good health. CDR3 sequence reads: CASTRTNTGELFF. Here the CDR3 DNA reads TGTGCCAGCACCCGAACGAACACCGGGGAGCTGTTTTTT.